The 4 T cell receptor beta chains given below trace back to one sample, sequenced in a study of CD8 T cells in ankylosing spondylitis. Points from the study as a whole: Ankylosing spondylitis blood seemed to carry a telltale TCR beta motif made of seven or eight highly homologous variants.

TCRdb re-called the 5' RACE reads through MiXCR, storing one row per CDR3 protein. The repertoire has roughly 220,000 distinct CDR3 sequences, approximately 16% of them found once; the top ten carry about 42%. These receptors have no known antigen. Material for sequencing was blood, either unsorted or a sorted T cell fraction (not recorded which). The receptors come from a male donor with ankylosing spondylitis.

In its sample, this clonotype was seen a few times. The chain couples TRBV6-1 to TRBJ2-7; tentative D call: TRBD1 (6 bases). Trimming left V 11 bases short and J 0 bases short, with 11 bases between. CDR1 MNHNS and CDR2 SASEGT come from the germline V gene. The CDR3 spans 12 residues. The CDR3 DNA reads as TGTGCCGCCGCAGGGGTCTCCTACGAGCAGTACTTC. This encodes CAAAGVSYEQYF.

This clonotype appeared a few times. The chain employs TRBV12-3 or TRBV12-4 and TRBJ1-1; D not resolved. Trimming left V 1 base short and J 0 bases short, with 6 bases between. The CDR3 has 14 amino acids. The CDR3 sequence: CASSLGALNTEAFF. The CDR3 DNA reads TGTGCCAGCAGTTTAGGCGCGTTGAACACTGAAGCTTTCTTT.

The chain has TRBV28 and TRBJ2-3; no reliable D call. V lost 3 bases, J lost 4 bases, and 8 bases lay in between. The CDR3 loop spans 13 amino acids. Per germline, CDR1 MDHEN and CDR2 SYDVKM. CDR3 region: CASSLMGPDTQYF. The CDR3 nucleotides read TGTGCCAGCAGTTTGATGGGTCCAGATACGCAGTATTTT.

There are a few counts of this clonotype. The chain combines TRBV21-1 with TRBJ1-1. TRBV21-1 counts as a pseudogene. The CDR3 loop spans 12 amino acids. As DNA, the CDR3 is TGTGCCAGCAGCGGCGGGTTCACTGAAGCTTTCTTT. The encoded protein is CASSGGFTEAFF.